These 21 T cell receptor beta chains were sequenced from one sample in a study of CD8 T cells in ankylosing spondylitis. TCRdb analysed the 5' RACE reads with MiXCR anew, one entry per CDR3 protein. The sample yields about 190,000 distinct CDR3 sequences, approximately 12% seen once. Sequencing was carried out using blood, either unsorted or a sorted T cell fraction (not recorded which). The receptor source for this set is a female donor with ankylosing spondylitis or in good health (not recorded which).

This clonotype was seen at least ten times. This chain joins TRBV10-3 and TRBJ2-2; no definite D call. The CDR3 length is 13 residues. With 2 bases removed from V and 5 bases from J, the gap between germline ends came to 6 bases. Germline CDR1 and CDR2: ENHRY and SYGVKD. The CDR3 DNA is TGTGCCATCAGTGAGGCGGTAACCGGGGAGCTGTTTTTT. It translates to CAISEAVTGELFF.

This clonotype was seen repeatedly, ten times or more. V is TRBV4-2 and J is TRBJ2-1; TRBD2 aligns across 9 bases. This CDR3 comprises 17 residues. Germline V gene data show CDR1 as LGHNA and CDR2 as YNFKEQ. J was trimmed by 0 bases and V by 1 base; bases with no gene match: 4. The CDR3, as DNA: TGTGCCAGCAGCCAAGGCTTTAGCGGGAGCTCCTACAATGAGCAGTTCTTC. It specifies CASSQGFSGSSYNEQFF.

This clonotype has at least ten counts. The V and J genes are TRBV4-2 and TRBJ2-1, with 9 bases lining up with TRBD2. The CDR3 loop spans 17 amino acids. Germline loops: CDR1 LGHNA, CDR2 YNFKEQ. J lost 9 bases, V lost 0 bases, and 12 bases had no gene match. CDR3 sequence reads: CASSQDYATVAGVEQFF. The DNA of the CDR3 is TGTGCCAGCAGCCAAGATTACGCGACCGTAGCGGGAGTTGAGCAGTTCTTC.

This clonotype was counted many times. This CDR3 reads CASSQGLAGDEQYF. The DNA of the CDR3 is TGCGCCAGCAGCCAGGGACTAGCGGGAGACGAGCAGTACTTC. This chain links TRBV5-1 with TRBJ2-7; 14 bases fit TRBD2. This CDR3 has 14 amino acids. The V gene's germline CDR1 is SGHRS and CDR2 YFSETQ. Trimming at V came to 4 bases and at J to 5 bases, leaving 2 bases not matched to a gene.

This clonotype was seen at least ten times. The J gene is TRBJ2-3, the V gene TRBV20-1; 8 positions match TRBD2. This CDR3 is 15 amino acids long. V lost 3 bases and J lost 2; bases outside the gene matches: 7. Germline assignment: CDR1 DFQATT and CDR2 SNEGSKA (reference sequence). The DNA for the CDR3 is TGCAGTGCTAGGGAGCGGGAGACATTCACAGATACGCAGTATTTT. This encodes CSARERETFTDTQYF.

This clonotype has only a few counts. The rearrangement links TRBV30 to TRBJ1-4; the match to TRBD1 covers 7 bases. V gave up 2 bases and J gave up 7 bases; unmatched junction bases: 13. This CDR3 is 16 amino acids long. Per germline, CDR1 GTSNPN and CDR2 SVGIG (reference sequence). This CDR3 reads CAWSKTGRGLVEKLFF. The DNA for the CDR3 is TGTGCCTGGAGTAAAACCGGGAGGGGGCTAGTTGAAAAACTGTTTTTT.

There are many counts of this clonotype. The V gene is TRBV29-1, the J gene TRBJ2-2; 9 bases match TRBD2. Looked up from germline, CDR1 is SQVTM and CDR2 is ANQGSEA. V was pared by 7 bases and J by 4 bases, with 10 bases of the junction left unmatched. The CDR3 length is 15 residues. CDR3 nucleotide sequence: TGCAGCGCAATGTCGTTGACTAGCGGCACCGGGGAGCTGTTTTTT. This translates into CSAMSLTSGTGELFF.

This clonotype occurred a few times. This chain links TRBV28 with TRBJ2-7, with TRBD1 matching over 8 bases. The CDR3 loop spans 15 amino acids. After removal of 6 bases from V and 0 bases from J, the junction contained 7 bases not matched to a gene. The germline gives CDR1 MDHEN, CDR2 SYDVKM. This CDR3 reads CASRKQGGNSYEQYF. CDR3 nucleotides: TGTGCCAGCAGAAAACAGGGGGGAAACTCCTACGAGCAGTACTTC.

This clonotype was seen at least ten times. The chain carries TRBV25-1 and TRBJ1-3; the D gene is possibly TRBD1 (5 bases). The CDR3 runs to 14 residues. Germline V CDR1 and CDR2: MGHDK, SYGVNS. Trimming shortened V by 2 bases and J by 4 bases, and 9 bases separated the two germline ends. The CDR3 reads CASSEGGAGNTIYF. The CDR3 DNA reads TGTGCCAGCAGTGAAGGAGGGGCAGGAAACACCATATATTTT.

This clonotype was recorded many times. The rearrangement joins TRBV20-1 to TRBJ2-3; no firm D call. The germline V gene has CDR1 DFQATT and CDR2 SNEGSKA (reference sequence). Trimming took off 7 bases at V and 2 bases at J, with 13 bases between the two ends. The CDR3 totals 13 residues. CDR3 residues: CSEYRTDTDTQYF. In DNA, the CDR3 is TGCAGTGAATACCGGACGGACACAGATACGCAGTATTTT.

As to this clonotype: This may be a read error: a much more frequent sequence differs by one nucleotide. The CDR3 is CASSPRGWTGGNTIYF. The CDR3 coding sequence is TGTGCCAGCTCACCGCGGGGATGGACGGGCGGAAACACCATATATTTT. The chain couples TRBV18 to TRBJ1-3, with D uncertain. V was clipped by 3 bases and J by 4 bases, with 16 bases between them. This CDR3 is 16 amino acids long. The germline V gene has CDR1 KGHSH and CDR2 LQKENI.

This clonotype was detected many times. The chain employs TRBV6-2 or TRBV6-3 and TRBJ2-1; 13 nucleotides match TRBD2. V gave up 6 bases and J gave up 5 bases; unmatched junction bases: 13. The germline V gene encodes CDR1 MNHEY and CDR2 SVGEGT. The CDR3 is made up of 18 amino acids. CDR3 in amino acids: CASSRGLAGSLVHNEQFF. The CDR3 DNA reads as TGTGCCAGCAGCCGGGGACTAGCGGGAAGTTTGGTCCACAATGAGCAGTTCTTC.

The chain uses TRBV30 and TRBJ2-1; 12 bases align to TRBD2. The germline V gene has CDR1 GTSNPN and CDR2 SVGIG (reference sequence). Trimming took 0 bases from V and 1 from J; bases not matched to a gene: 13. This CDR3 has 20 residues. This CDR3 is CAWSVASGLAGLRSYNEQFF. In DNA form, the CDR3 reads TGTGCCTGGAGTGTGGCTTCTGGACTAGCGGGACTTCGGTCCTACAATGAGCAGTTCTTC.

This clonotype was picked up many times. The chain couples TRBV12-3 or TRBV12-4 to TRBJ1-4; D remains unclear. The V and J ends lost 3 bases and 7 bases respectively, with 9 bases between them. CDR3 length: 13 residues. In DNA, the CDR3 is TGTGCCAGCAGTTTCAGCCGCCCTGAAAAACTGTTTTTT. Amino acid sequence: CASSFSRPEKLFF.

A few counts support this clonotype. The chain has TRBV30 and TRBJ2-1; 7 bases are a match to TRBD2. The V and J ends lost 3 bases and 1 base, in that order; junction bases with no gene match: 6. This CDR3 is built from 15 residues. Germline values: CDR1 GTSNPN, CDR2 SVGIG (reference sequence). The chain's CDR3 is CAWRDLAASYNEQFF. CDR3 nucleotides: TGTGCCTGGAGAGATCTAGCGGCGTCCTACAATGAGCAGTTCTTC. Full variable domain (missing parts from reference TRBV30 and TRBJ2-1): SQTIHQWPATLVQPVGSPLSLECTVEGTSNPNLYWYRQAAGRGLQLLFYSVGIGQISSEVPQNLSASRPQDRQFILSSKKLLLSDSGFYLCAWRDLAASYNEQFFGPGTRLTVL.

This clonotype was found many times. The V and J genes are TRBV7-2 and TRBJ2-7; no firm D call. The CDR3 extends over 16 amino acids. Looked up from germline, CDR1 is SGHTA and CDR2 is FQGNSA. The ends were cut back, 3 bases at V and 5 bases at J, with 20 bases in the middle. The CDR3 nucleotides read TGTGCCAGCAGCTTGGACGTTTCCTCACGACCCAACGAGCAGTACTTC. This encodes CASSLDVSSRPNEQYF.

Many counts were recorded for this clonotype. This chain uses TRBV30 with TRBJ1-5; 9 bases agree with TRBD1. The CDR3 is 13 residues long. Germline assignment: CDR1 GTSNPN and CDR2 SVGIG (reference sequence). The trim removed 5 bases at V and 4 bases at J, leaving 3 bases unmatched. The CDR3 DNA is TGTGCCTGGGCGGGACAGGGTAATCAGCCCCAGCATTTT. Its protein product is CAWAGQGNQPQHF.

At least ten counts were recorded for this clonotype. J is TRBJ1-1 and V is TRBV6-2 or TRBV6-3; the D is unclear. The V gene lost 7 bases and the J gene lost 3 bases, with 15 bases spanning the gap. Germline assignment: CDR1 MNHEY and CDR2 SVGEGT. This CDR3 region has 14 residues. CDR3 protein: CASTRPGLYTEAFF. CDR3 in DNA: TGTGCCAGCACTCGCCCCGGGCTATACACTGAAGCTTTCTTT.

This clonotype came up many times. The gene calls are TRBV27 and TRBJ1-1; a possible D gene is TRBD1 (6 bases). With 3 bases removed from V and 4 bases from J, the gap between germline ends came to 9 bases. Looked up from germline, CDR1 is MNHEY and CDR2 is SMNVEV (reference sequence). This CDR3 has 13 residues. CDR3 nucleotide sequence: TGTGCCAGCAGTTTGGACAGAAGCACTGAAGCTTTCTTT. Its translation: CASSLDRSTEAFF.

This clonotype occurred many times. The chain combines TRBV2 with TRBJ1-4; D is possibly TRBD1 (6 bases). This CDR3 region has 15 residues. V lost 6 bases to trimming and J lost 0 bases, with 11 bases between them. Germline V gene data show CDR1 as SNHLY and CDR2 as FYNNEI. This CDR3 is CASRNRVATNEKLFF. For the CDR3, the DNA is TGTGCCAGCAGAAACAGGGTCGCAACTAATGAAAAACTGTTTTTT.

The chain links TRBV5-1 to TRBJ2-3; the D gene is possibly TRBD2 (6 bases). Germline CDR1 is SGHRS and CDR2 is YFSETQ. Trimming cost V 4 bases and J 6 bases, with 18 bases left between them. This CDR3 has 15 amino acids. The CDR3: CASSATDVGRDTQYF. For the CDR3, the DNA is TGCGCCAGCAGCGCGACAGATGTGGGGAGGGATACGCAGTATTTT.